The present T cell receptor beta chain was sequenced within a study of blood T cell repertoires in COVID-19. Method: immunoSEQ multiplex PCR; TCRdb's copy keeps in-frame clones and lacks some. The sample records 110,000 to 150,000 clones, about 86% being singletons. This CDR3 has 15 residues. The germline CDR1 and CDR2 sequences are KGHDR and SFDVKD. Trimming took off 7 bases at V and 5 bases at J, with 19 bases between the two ends. There are a few counts of this clone. This receptor was taken from a man in his fifties who had recovered from COVID-19. V gene TRBV24-1 combines with J gene TRBJ2-5, with TRBD2 as a possible D gene (6 bases). The sample taken for sequencing was PBMCs or T cells enriched from blood (not recorded which). The CDR3 nucleotides read TGTGCCACCAGCGCCAATGCGGGGAACAGTGAGACCCAGTACTTC. Encoded protein: CATSANAGNSETQYF.